The 15 T cell receptor beta chains below were found in one sample sequenced in a study of pediatric ulcerative colitis. One to two pinch biopsies were taken from the rectum during colonoscopy. The repertoire was sequenced with immunoSEQ multiplex PCR; TCRdb's copy has only in-frame clones and lacks some. The sample holds 30,000 or so clones; 80% to 90% are singletons and the top ten take about 1.1%. The sequenced material came from gut tissue. These receptors originate from a boy aged 5-17 years with mild ulcerative colitis.

V is TRBV16 and J is TRBJ1-2; D call uncertain. Germline V gene data show CDR1 as KGHSY and CDR2 as FQNENV. The CDR3 consists of 15 residues. The ends were cut back, 2 bases at V and 4 bases at J, with 14 bases in the middle. CDR3 region: CASSQTETDLYGYTF. DNA for the CDR3: TGTGCCAGCAGCCAAACCGAAACTGATCTCTATGGCTACACCTTC.

The rearrangement links TRBV30 to TRBJ1-1, with a weak D call TRBD1 (6 bases). The V end was cut by 0 bases, the J end by 8 bases, with 13 bases between. Germline loops: CDR1 GTSNPN, CDR2 SVGIG (reference sequence). The CDR3 runs to 13 residues. CDR3 sequence (DNA): TGTGCCTGGAGTGTAGGCTTAACAGGGGAAGCTTTCTTT. Its protein product is CAWSVGLTGEAFF.

The chain employs TRBV6-1 and TRBJ2-2, with 14 bases identical to TRBD2. The trim removed 4 bases at V and 6 bases at J, leaving 1 base unmatched. The length of the CDR3 is 15 residues. Per the germline V gene, CDR1 is MNHNS and CDR2 is SASEGT. The CDR3 loop is CASSGLAGGPGELFF. CDR3 coding DNA: TGTGCCAGCAGTGGACTAGCGGGGGGGCCCGGGGAGCTGTTTTTT.

The chain has TRBV5-8 and TRBJ1-2; TRBD1 agrees at 9 bases. V lost 4 bases, J lost 7 bases, and 8 bases stayed unmatched. Germline V lookup: CDR1 SGHTS, CDR2 YDEGEE. This CDR3 has 14 amino acids. The CDR3 DNA reads TGTGCCAGCAGCCCGGGACAGGGCTGGGGTGGCTACACCTTC. Translated, it gives CASSPGQGWGGYTF. Variable domain in full (rest from reference TRBV5-8 and TRBJ1-2): EAGVTQSPTHLIKTRGQQATLRCSPISGHTSVYWYQQALGLGLQFLLWYDEGEERNRGNFPPRFSGRQFPNYSSELNVNALELEDSALYLCASSPGQGWGGYTFGSGTRLTVV.

The rearrangement uses TRBV4-1 and TRBJ1-4; 8 bases fit TRBD1. CDR1 and CDR2 from the germline V gene are MGHRA and YSYEKL. The J segment lost 7 bases and the V segment lost 3 bases, leaving 10 bases of the junction unmatched. The CDR3 has 16 amino acids. The CDR3 DNA reads as TGCGCCAGCAGCCATTCCAAGGACAGGGACTTTGAAAAACTGTTTTTT. As protein: CASSHSKDRDFEKLFF.

This clone was observed once. This chain links TRBV6-6 with TRBJ1-5, with D hard to call. Germline V gene data show CDR1 as MNHNY and CDR2 as SVGAGI (reference sequence). V gave up 0 bases and J gave up 3 bases, with 12 bases separating them. This CDR3 spans 16 amino acids. This CDR3 reads CASSYSEWVLNQPQHF. The CDR3 region has the DNA TGTGCCAGCAGTTACTCTGAGTGGGTCCTCAATCAGCCCCAGCATTTT.

The chain combines TRBV5-6 with TRBJ2-7; 10 bases line up with TRBD2. The V gene's germline CDR1 is SGHDT and CDR2 YYEEEE. CDR3 length: 15 amino acids. With 3 bases clipped from V and 1 base from J, the junction kept 4 bases outside the gene matches. The CDR3 loop reads CASSWERGGSYEQYF. The CDR3 DNA follows: TGTGCCAGCAGCTGGGAGCGGGGGGGATCCTACGAGCAGTACTTC. Full variable domain (outside the CDR3, taken from reference TRBV5-6 and TRBJ2-7): DAGVTQSPTHLIKTRGQQVTLRCSPKSGHDTVSWYQQALGQGPQFIFQYYEEEERQRGNFPDRFSGHQFPNYSSELNVNALLLGDSALYLCASSWERGGSYEQYFGPGTRLTVT.

V is TRBV23-1 and J is TRBJ2-7, with 7 bases identical to TRBD1. TRBV23-1 carries the ORF label, with uncertain function. The CDR3 is 19 residues long. The V gene end was trimmed by 3 bases and the J gene end by 1 base; junction bases not matched to a gene: 18. The CDR3 coding sequence is TGCGCCAGCAGTCAGAGGACAGGACTCCTAGGCGGACCGTCCTACGAGCAGTACTTC. Translating gives CASSQRTGLLGGPSYEQYF.

The gene calls are TRBV2 and TRBJ2-7; perhaps TRBD2 as D (5 bases). This CDR3 has 16 residues. Germline lookup yields CDR1 SNHLY and CDR2 FYNNEI. V shed 6 bases and J shed 0 bases, with 18 bases lying between them. The CDR3 loop reads CASSAGGQTSSYEQYF. The CDR3 DNA reads as TGTGCCAGCAGCGCGGGCGGGCAGACAAGCTCCTACGAGCAGTACTTC.

The J gene is TRBJ1-6, the V gene TRBV5-1; TRBD1 might be the D (5 bases). The CDR3 has 17 residues. Trimming pared 3 bases from V and 10 bases from J, leaving 23 bases between. Germline-derived CDR1 and CDR2 are SGHRS and YFSETQ. The CDR3 DNA sequence: TGCGCCAGCAGCTCGACGGAGAGGGCAGGGTTCCTGTCACCCCTCCACTTT. This translates into CASSSTERAGFLSPLHF.

V is TRBV5-8 and J is TRBJ1-1; possibly TRBD1 for D (5 bases). Germline V lookup: CDR1 SGHTS, CDR2 YDEGEE. The CDR3 length is 10 residues. V shed 5 bases and J shed 7 bases, with 6 bases lying between them. CDR3 sequence reads: CASRGVEAFF. The DNA of the CDR3 is TGTGCCAGCAGGGGGGTTGAAGCTTTCTTT.

The chain carries TRBV2 and TRBJ2-1; TRBD2 matches 12 bases. The V gene's germline CDR1 is SNHLY and CDR2 FYNNEI. V was pared by 2 bases and J by 2 bases, with 10 bases of the junction left unmatched. This CDR3 region has 19 residues. The chain's CDR3 is CASSEFSPSGGEAYNEQFF. The CDR3 coding sequence is TGTGCCAGCAGTGAATTTAGCCCTAGCGGGGGGGAGGCCTACAATGAGCAGTTCTTC.

The chain links TRBV5-1 to TRBJ1-1, with TRBD1 as a possible D gene (5 bases). The CDR3 has 17 residues. Trimming pared 0 bases from V and 1 base from J, leaving 16 bases between. Germline V lookup: CDR1 SGHRS, CDR2 YFSETQ. CDR3 nucleotides: TGCGCCAGCAGCTTGGCCGGTTCCGGGACTGGGAACACTGAAGCTTTCTTT. This translates into CASSLAGSGTGNTEAFF.

This clone was seen just once. The J gene is TRBJ2-5, the V gene TRBV18, with TRBD1 matching over 9 bases. This CDR3 has 13 amino acids. V dropped 6 bases and J dropped 3; count of bases not matched to a gene: 2. Germline-derived CDR1 and CDR2 are KGHSH and LQKENI. The CDR3 loop is CASSRDREETQYF. CDR3 DNA sequence: TGTGCCAGCTCGCGGGACAGGGAAGAGACCCAGTACTTC.

The V and J genes are TRBV7-9 and TRBJ1-1, with D possibly being TRBD1 (6 bases). Trimming left V 1 base short and J 5 bases short, with 11 bases between. Germline loops: CDR1 SEHNR, CDR2 FQNEAQ (reference sequence). This CDR3 has 14 residues. CDR3 loop: CASSLGGRGTEAFF. The CDR3, as DNA: TGTGCCAGCAGCTTAGGGGGGCGTGGGACTGAAGCTTTCTTT.